The 27 T cell receptor beta chains given below trace back to one sample, sequenced in a study of blood T cell repertoires in COVID-19. Profiling relied on immunoSEQ multiplex PCR, and the TCRdb table lists in-frame clones only, not all of them. The table has under 200,000 clones, about 88% seen once. The sequencing input was PBMCs or T cells enriched from blood (not recorded which). These receptors were collected from a woman in her 50s who had recovered from COVID-19.

V and J are TRBV5-1 and TRBJ2-7, with TRBD1 matching 9 bases. This CDR3 region has 15 residues. Germline CDR1 SGHRS, CDR2 YFSETQ. Trimming at V came to 2 bases and at J to 3 bases, leaving 6 bases not matched to a gene. The CDR3, as DNA: TGCGCCAGCAGCTTATCCGGACAGGGGAACTACGAGCAGTACTTC. This translates into CASSLSGQGNYEQYF. Filled out from reference TRBV5-1 and TRBJ2-7, the complete variable domain reads KAGVTQTPRYLIKTRGQQVTLSCSPISGHRSVSWYQQTPGQGLQFLFEYFSETQRNKGNFPGRFSGRQFSNSRSEMNVSTLELGDSALYLCASSLSGQGNYEQYFGPGTRLTVT.

This clone appeared once. The chain combines TRBV5-4 with TRBJ2-5, with TRBD2 matching 13 bases. V lost 3 bases to trimming and J lost 7 bases; unmatched junction nucleotides: 6. Germline V lookup: CDR1 SGHNT, CDR2 YYREEE (reference sequence). The CDR3 contains 15 residues. CDR3 sequence: CASSSGLAGEGTQYF. CDR3 sequence (DNA): TGTGCCAGCAGCTCCGGACTAGCGGGAGAGGGGACCCAGTACTTC.

The V gene is TRBV7-2, the J gene TRBJ2-5, with D hard to call. V was trimmed by 1 base and J by 0 bases, leaving 6 bases between them. This CDR3 comprises 14 residues. Germline CDR1 is SGHTA and CDR2 is FQGNSA. This CDR3 is CASSLGLHQETQYF. The CDR3 coding sequence is TGTGCCAGCAGCTTAGGGCTTCACCAAGAGACCCAGTACTTC.

The chain couples TRBV29-1 to TRBJ2-1; 7 nucleotides agree with TRBD1. The CDR3 has 12 amino acids. Germline V gene data show CDR1 as SQVTM and CDR2 as ANQGSEA. Germline trimming cut 7 bases from V and 6 bases from J; bases unmatched to any gene: 6. CDR3 amino acids: CSAGHRGNEQFF. As DNA, the CDR3 is TGCAGCGCGGGGCACAGGGGCAATGAGCAGTTCTTC.

This sequence joins TRBV3-1 (or the pseudogene TRBV3-2) and TRBJ2-2, with 7 bases aligning to TRBD2. Germline CDR1 and CDR2: LGHDT and YNNKEL (reference sequence). The CDR3 is 17 amino acids. With 1 base clipped from V and 4 bases from J, the junction kept 9 bases outside the gene matches. The CDR3 coding sequence is TGTGCCAGCAGCCAAGGTCTCGCGGGAGTCGGCACCGGGGAGCTGTTTTTT. The encoded protein is CASSQGLAGVGTGELFF.

The V gene is TRBV3-1 (or the pseudogene TRBV3-2), the J gene TRBJ1-2; 8 bases fit TRBD1. The CDR3 has 15 residues. Germline CDR1 reads LGHDT; CDR2 reads YNNKEL (reference sequence). With V trimmed by 4 bases and J by 8 bases, 12 bases remained unmatched. CDR3 nucleotides: TGTGCCAGCAGCCCTCAGGACAGGGCCGAGAAAGGCTACACCTTC. The encoded protein is CASSPQDRAEKGYTF.

This chain uses TRBV4-1 with TRBJ1-1; 7 bases line up with TRBD1. Per germline, CDR1 MGHRA and CDR2 YSYEKL. This CDR3 is 15 amino acids long. V dropped 3 bases and J dropped 2; count of bases not matched to a gene: 6. CDR3 nucleotide sequence: TGCGCCAGCAGCCAGATAGACAGGGAAAACACTGAAGCTTTCTTT. As protein: CASSQIDRENTEAFF.

The chain has TRBV12-5 and TRBJ1-2; 7 nucleotides line up with TRBD1. CDR1 is LGHNT and CDR2 is FRNRAP in the germline V gene. The CDR3 sequence is 13 residues long. After removal of 6 bases from V and 4 bases from J, the junction contained 5 bases not matched to a gene. The DNA of the CDR3 is TGTGCTAGTGGCATGGGACAGCTCTATGGCTACACCTTC. This codes for CASGMGQLYGYTF.

This rearrangement joins TRBV19 to TRBJ2-1, with 9 nucleotides matching TRBD2. The junction had 3 bases not matched to a gene; V was cut back by 3 bases and J by 6 bases. CDR3 length equals 14 residues. Germline CDR1 is LNHDA and CDR2 is SQIVND (reference sequence). CDR3 coding DNA: TGTGCCAGTAGTATGGGACTAGCCCTCAATGAGCAGTTCTTC. Translated, it gives CASSMGLALNEQFF.

The chain links TRBV24-1 to TRBJ1-4; TRBD1 matches 8 bases. The CDR3 totals 15 residues. The junction had 6 bases not matched to a gene; V was cut back by 3 bases and J by 7 bases. The germline V gene has CDR1 KGHDR and CDR2 SFDVKD. The CDR3 sequence: CATSDPRTGSEKLFF. CDR3 DNA: TGTGCCACCAGTGATCCCAGGACAGGGAGTGAAAAACTGTTTTTT.

V and J are TRBV3-1 (or the pseudogene TRBV3-2) and TRBJ2-3; TRBD2 is a possible D gene (6 bases). This CDR3 is 18 amino acids long. The V end was cut by 0 bases, the J end by 2 bases, with 18 bases between. Germline V lookup: CDR1 LGHDT, CDR2 YNNKEL (reference sequence). The CDR3 sequence is CASSQEGGGQHDTDTQYF. CDR3 bases: TGTGCCAGCAGCCAAGAGGGCGGAGGGCAGCACGACACAGATACGCAGTATTTT.

V usage is TRBV11-2 and J usage is TRBJ1-1; 10 nucleotides align to TRBD1. Trimming cost V 2 bases and J 4 bases; bases outside gene matches: 1. The length of the CDR3 is 14 residues. The germline gives CDR1 SGHAT, CDR2 FQNNGV. CDR3 sequence reads: CASSLRTGGTEAFF. The CDR3 region has the DNA TGTGCCAGCAGCTTAAGGACAGGGGGCACTGAAGCTTTCTTT. The whole variable domain, filled in from reference TRBV11-2 and TRBJ1-1, reads EAGVAQSPRYKIIEKRQSVAFWCNPISGHATLYWYQQILGQGPKLLIQFQNNGVVDDSQLPKDRFSAERLKGVDSTLKIQPAKLEDSAVYLCASSLRTGGTEAFFGQGTRLTVV.

This clone was picked up one time. V is TRBV24-1 and J is TRBJ1-2, with 10 bases matching TRBD1. CDR3 length: 16 residues. CDR1 is KGHDR, CDR2 SFDVKD, per germline. The junction had 8 bases not matched to a gene; V was cut back by 4 bases and J by 4 bases. CDR3 coding DNA: TGTGCCACCAGTGAGGGGACAGGGGTGAGAACCTATGGCTACACCTTC. It codes for CATSEGTGVRTYGYTF.

Comments on this clone: The identical CDR3 is also encoded by other nucleotide sequences in the sample. V usage is TRBV7-9 and J usage is TRBJ2-3; tentatively, D is TRBD2 (5 bases). The CDR3 covers 15 residues. V shed 3 bases and J shed 1 base, with 11 bases lying between them. CDR1 is SEHNR and CDR2 is FQNEAQ in the germline V gene (reference sequence). DNA of the CDR3: TGTGCCAGCAGCTTGGGAGACTACCGCACAGATACGCAGTATTTT. It codes for CASSLGDYRTDTQYF.

This clone is medium-sized by share. The rearrangement uses TRBV7-6 and TRBJ2-2, with TRBD1 identical over 12 bases. Per the germline V gene, CDR1 is SGHVS and CDR2 is FNYEAQ. Trimming removed 5 bases from V and 6 bases from J; junction bases left unmatched: 10. This CDR3 region has 17 residues. The CDR3 loop is CASSPTGTGGLAGELFF. Written as DNA, the CDR3 is TGTGCCAGCAGCCCAACCGGGACAGGGGGCTTGGCCGGGGAGCTGTTTTTT. Complete variable domain (other parts from reference TRBV7-6 and TRBJ2-2): GAGVSQSPRYKVTKRGQDVALRCDPISGHVSLYWYRQALGQGPEFLTYFNYEAQQDKSGLPNDRFSAERPEGSISTLTIQRTEQRDSAMYRCASSPTGTGGLAGELFFGEGSRLTVL.

This clone has only one observation. The chain's CDR3 is CASSLEAGWGETQYF. CDR3 nucleotides: TGCGCCAGCAGCTTGGAAGCGGGATGGGGGGAGACCCAGTACTTC. This chain links TRBV5-1 with TRBJ2-5; 7 positions agree with TRBD2. This CDR3 region has 15 residues. J lost 5 bases, V lost 0 bases, and 7 bases had no gene match. Germline V CDR1 and CDR2: SGHRS, YFSETQ.

The chain uses TRBV30 and TRBJ2-1; 16 bases are a match to TRBD2. This CDR3 contains 17 residues. V lost 2 bases and J lost 5; bases outside the gene matches: 6. In germline, CDR1 is GTSNPN, CDR2 SVGIG (reference sequence). CDR3 sequence (DNA): TGTGCCTGGAGTAAGGGACTAGCGGGAGGGCCCCACAATGAGCAGTTCTTC. Its protein is CAWSKGLAGGPHNEQFF.

In the case of this clone: The same CDR3 is also encoded by other DNA sequences in this sample. The V and J genes are TRBV4-3 and TRBJ2-1, with TRBD2 matching over 9 bases. Trimming took 1 base from V and 4 from J; bases not matched to a gene: 5. CDR1 is LGHNA and CDR2 is YSLEER in the germline V gene. The CDR3 is made up of 16 amino acids. The CDR3 bases are TGCGCCAGCAGCCAAGGAACTAGCGGGTCTTACAATGAGCAGTTCTTC. Translated: CASSQGTSGSYNEQFF.

The V gene is TRBV11-2, the J gene TRBJ2-3, with TRBD2 matching over 15 bases. The CDR3 spans 16 residues. Germline-derived CDR1 and CDR2 are SGHAT and FQNNGV. V lost 5 bases, J lost 4 bases, and 4 bases stayed unmatched. The CDR3 is CASSGGLAGGADTQYF. CDR3 nucleotide sequence: TGTGCCAGCAGCGGAGGACTAGCGGGAGGGGCAGATACGCAGTATTTT.

V and J are TRBV11-2 and TRBJ2-2; 7 nucleotides align to TRBD1. Trimming at V came to 5 bases and at J to 0 bases, leaving 6 bases not matched to a gene. The CDR3 runs 16 residues. Germline assignment: CDR1 SGHAT and CDR2 FQNNGV. In DNA form, the CDR3 reads TGTGCCAGCAGCAGACAACAGGGGACGAACACCGGGGAGCTGTTTTTT. Translating it yields CASSRQQGTNTGELFF.

The rearrangement uses TRBV19 and TRBJ1-2; the match to TRBD1 covers 10 bases. Germline V gene sequence: CDR1 LNHDA, CDR2 SQIVND (reference sequence). J was trimmed by 13 bases and V by 5 bases; bases with no gene match: 10. The CDR3 is 13 amino acids. In DNA form, the CDR3 reads TGTGCCAGTAGTCTTGACGGACAGGGGGAAGGCACCTTC. Protein: CASSLDGQGEGTF.

This clone showed up just a few times. The chain links TRBV28 to TRBJ2-1, with 7 bases that match TRBD1. Germline assignment: CDR1 MDHEN and CDR2 SYDVKM. Trimming took 10 bases from V and 5 from J; bases not matched to a gene: 5. The length of the CDR3 is 12 residues. The CDR3 here is CATYRGHNEQFF. The CDR3 bases are TGTGCCACCTACAGGGGCCACAATGAGCAGTTCTTC.

This rearrangement joins TRBV21-1 to TRBJ1-1; the D segment call TRBD1 is taken from the table without a DNA check. TRBV21-1 is a documented pseudogene. The CDR3 spans 19 residues. The DNA of the CDR3 is TGTGCCAGCAGCAATGGAGTCTGGTGCCACAGGGTTTTAGGCGCTGAAGCTTTCTTT. Its protein product is CASSNGVWCHRVLGAEAFF.

The rearrangement joins TRBV5-4 to TRBJ2-5, with D hard to call. CDR3 length equals 12 residues. Germline V lookup: CDR1 SGHNT, CDR2 YYREEE (reference sequence). V lost 4 bases and J 3 bases, leaving 7 bases between the germline ends. The CDR3 here is CASSPHEETQYF. The CDR3 region has the DNA TGTGCCAGCAGCCCACATGAAGAGACCCAGTACTTC. Combining the CDR3 with reference TRBV5-4 and TRBJ2-5 gives the whole variable domain ETGVTQSPTHLIKTRGQQVTLRCSSQSGHNTVSWYQQALGQGPQFIFQYYREEENGRGNFPPRFSGLQFPNYSSELNVNALELDDSALYLCASSPHEETQYFGPGTRLLVL.

This chain links TRBV27 with TRBJ2-1; 9 nucleotides match TRBD2. The V and J ends lost 5 bases and 8 bases, in that order; junction bases with no gene match: 10. The CDR3 extends over 15 amino acids. CDR1 is MNHEY, CDR2 SMNVEV, per germline (reference sequence). CDR3 region: CASSRRGGGAYEQFF. The DNA for the CDR3 is TGTGCCAGCAGTAGGCGGGGCGGGGGGGCATATGAGCAGTTCTTC.

This clone turned up a few times. The chain links TRBV6-1 to TRBJ1-6, with D possibly TRBD1 on 6 matching bases. The CDR3 length is 14 residues. V lost 3 bases and J lost 12, with 15 bases in between. Germline assignment: CDR1 MNHNS and CDR2 SASEGT. CDR3 DNA sequence: TGTGCCAGCAGTGAGAGAGACAGGATGGGACCCCTCCACTTT. Translated, it gives CASSERDRMGPLHF.

V gene TRBV5-1 combines with J gene TRBJ2-1; D remains unclear. Germline lookup yields CDR1 SGHRS and CDR2 YFSETQ. V shed 0 bases and J shed 0 bases, with 7 bases lying between them. The CDR3 runs 15 residues. The CDR3 here is CASSLGSSSYNEQFF. CDR3 nucleotide sequence: TGCGCCAGCAGCTTGGGGAGCAGCTCCTACAATGAGCAGTTCTTC.